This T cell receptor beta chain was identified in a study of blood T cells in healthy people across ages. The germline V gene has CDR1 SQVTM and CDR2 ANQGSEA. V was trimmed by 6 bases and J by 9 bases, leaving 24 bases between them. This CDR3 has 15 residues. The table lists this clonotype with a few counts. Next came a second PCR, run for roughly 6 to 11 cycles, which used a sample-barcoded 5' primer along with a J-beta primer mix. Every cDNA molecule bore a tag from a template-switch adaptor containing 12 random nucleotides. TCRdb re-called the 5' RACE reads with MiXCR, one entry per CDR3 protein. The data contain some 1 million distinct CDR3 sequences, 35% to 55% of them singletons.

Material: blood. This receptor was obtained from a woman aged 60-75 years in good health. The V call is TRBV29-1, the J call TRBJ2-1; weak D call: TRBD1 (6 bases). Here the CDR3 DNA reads TGCAGCGTCGAGCTAGACACAGGGACCTGGGGTGAGCAGTTCTTC. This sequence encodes CSVELDTGTWGEQFF.